The 12 T cell receptor beta chains below come from one sample, sequenced in a study of regulatory T cells in long-lasting Graves disease. Time point defined: persistent/refractory GD, antithyroid drugs over 5 years with positive TRAb. Scientists built the TCR library using RNA that was extracted from PBMCs. CDR3-region Arm-PCR and iRepertoire HTBI primers produced the TCR beta libraries. Via MiXCR, TCRdb re-called the multiplex PCR reads, giving one row per CDR3 protein. Of 650,000 to 850,000 distinct CDR3 sequences in the sample, 25% to 30% were seen once. This specimen consisted of peripheral blood mononuclear cells (PBMCs), obtained when the disease was refractory, from a patient treated with antithyroid drugs. The receptors stem from a female donor with Graves disease.

The chain has TRBV5-1 and TRBJ1-3; D call uncertain. Germline V gene sequence: CDR1 SGHRS, CDR2 YFSETQ. The V and J ends lost 0 bases and 4 bases respectively, with 8 bases between them. The length of the CDR3 is 14 residues. CDR3 loop: CASSLGLGGNTIYF. CDR3 in DNA: TGCGCCAGCAGCTTGGGGCTCGGAGGAAACACCATATATTTT.

The J gene is TRBJ2-1, the V gene TRBV6-1; D remains ambiguous. V was trimmed by 2 bases and J by 9 bases, leaving 11 bases between them. The CDR3 runs to 13 residues. CDR1 and CDR2 (germline): MNHNS, SASEGT. CDR3 nucleotides: TGTGCCAGCAGTGAATCGGGCCGTGGTGAGCAGTTCTTC. It is translated as CASSESGRGEQFF.

The sample holds a few counts of this clonotype. CDR3 amino acids: CASSTTSGSYIQYF. The DNA of the CDR3 is TGTGCCAGCAGTACGACTAGCGGGAGTTACATTCAGTACTTC. The rearrangement links TRBV12-3 or TRBV12-4 to TRBJ2-4; the match to TRBD2 covers 12 bases. V trimming: 5 bases; J trimming: 8 bases; junction bases outside the gene matches: 4. This CDR3 spans 14 amino acids.

This clonotype was seen a handful of times. The chain links TRBV2 to TRBJ1-5; 8 nucleotides match TRBD1. CDR1 and CDR2 (germline): SNHLY, FYNNEI. J gave up 3 bases and V 8 bases, and 0 bases lay outside the gene matches. CDR3 length: 12 residues. In DNA form, the CDR3 reads TGTGCCAGCCAGGGGGCCAATCAGCCCCAGCATTTT. Translated: CASQGANQPQHF.

This clonotype has only a few counts. The junction differs from germline at one of its ends, possibly a read error. This chain connects TRBV2 to TRBJ1-5; the D gene is possibly TRBD1 (5 bases). This CDR3 is 15 amino acids long. Germline V lookup: CDR1 SNHLY, CDR2 FYNNEI. CDR3: CASSEREGTNPPQHF. CDR3 DNA: TGTGCCAGCAGTGAAAGGGAGGGGACTAATCCGCCCCAGCATTTT.

The chain carries TRBV20-1 and TRBJ1-1, with unresolved D. V lost 5 bases to trimming and J lost 2 bases, with 12 bases between them. The CDR3 sequence is 13 residues long. Germline CDR1 is DFQATT and CDR2 is SNEGSKA (reference sequence). The CDR3 DNA is TGCAGTGCTCTGGACCCTCTTAACACTGAAGCTTTCTTT. Encoded protein: CSALDPLNTEAFF.

The sample holds many counts of this clonotype. The V call is TRBV2, the J call TRBJ1-1; 7 bases map to TRBD1. Trimming cost V 4 bases and J 4 bases; bases outside gene matches: 3. The CDR3 has 13 amino acids. Germline-derived CDR1 and CDR2 are SNHLY and FYNNEI. CDR3 sequence: CASSVAGGTEAFF. The CDR3, as DNA: TGTGCCAGCAGTGTGGCAGGGGGCACTGAAGCTTTCTTT.

V and J are TRBV3-1 and TRBJ1-6; the D gene is possibly TRBD1 (6 bases). Between the trimmed V and J ends, which lost 4 bases and 4 bases, there was a span of 11 bases. This CDR3 is 15 amino acids long. Germline assignment: CDR1 LGHDT and CDR2 YNNKEL (reference sequence). The chain's CDR3 is CASSRLDSYNSPLHF. The CDR3 coding sequence is TGTGCCAGCAGCCGGTTGGACAGTTATAATTCACCCCTCCACTTT.

V and J are TRBV4-2 and TRBJ1-1; the D is unclear. The CDR3 spans 13 residues. V lost 5 bases, J lost 8 bases, and 15 bases lay in between. From germline, CDR1 is LGHNA and CDR2 YNFKEQ. The CDR3: CASSSEASGEAFF. For the CDR3, the DNA is TGTGCCAGCAGCTCAGAGGCCTCCGGCGAAGCTTTCTTT.

V gene TRBV20-1 combines with J gene TRBJ1-1, with TRBD1 as a possible D gene (5 bases). Trimming removed 3 bases at V and 4 bases at J, with 12 bases between. Per germline, CDR1 DFQATT and CDR2 SNEGSKA (reference sequence). The length of the CDR3 is 13 residues. The CDR3 loop reads CSAREGGTTEAFF. CDR3 in DNA: TGCAGTGCTAGGGAGGGTGGGACCACTGAAGCTTTCTTT.

CDR3 in DNA: TGCAGTGCTACTGTGGGCGCAGGCAATCAGCCCCAGCATTTT. Its protein product is CSATVGAGNQPQHF. The chain uses TRBV20-1 and TRBJ1-5, with unresolved D. CDR1 DFQATT and CDR2 SNEGSKA come from the germline V gene (reference sequence). Trimming left V 4 bases short and J 2 bases short, with 12 bases between. There are 14 residues in the CDR3.

The chain recombines TRBV5-1 with TRBJ1-1, with TRBD1 matching 8 bases. With V trimmed by 0 bases and J by 0 bases, 4 bases remained unmatched. This CDR3 has 16 amino acids. The germline V gene has CDR1 SGHRS and CDR2 YFSETQ. CDR3 DNA: TGCGCCAGCAGCTTGGCTACGGACAGGGTGAACACTGAAGCTTTCTTT. This sequence encodes CASSLATDRVNTEAFF.